This paragraph covers one TCR beta chain sequence. Each sample yielded at least 6.5 million isolated PBMCs. The use of a sample-barcoded 5' primer and a J-beta primer mix characterized a second PCR of roughly 6 to 11 cycles. MiXCR, run by TCRdb on the 5' RACE reads, gives a single entry per CDR3 protein. The data show approximately 1.5 million distinct CDR3 sequences, approximately 43% seen once. The data originate from a study of blood T cells in healthy people across ages. The TCR originated in a woman younger than 30 in good health. The sequenced sample was blood.

CDR3 residues: CASSLDWRGPLDARDLLFF. CDR3 DNA: TGTGCCAGCAGCTTAGATTGGAGGGGGCCCCTCGACGCTCGGGATTTGCTGTTTTTT. The chain employs TRBV7-9 and TRBJ2-2; TRBD1 might be the D (7 bases). The germline V gene has CDR1 SEHNR and CDR2 FQNEAQ (reference sequence). Trimming removed 1 base at V and 13 bases at J, with 31 bases between. CDR3 size: 19 residues.